This entry describes one TCR beta chain. As processed by the authors: Reference gene primers were amplified, and this amplification served to estimate nucleated cell counts. Generated by immunoSEQ multiplex PCR, the TCRdb table keeps only in-frame clones and is missing some. Clone size and V and J calls were adopted from that table, with D and trimming inferred from the DNA. The repertoire includes around 120,000 clones, around 90% of them detected once, and more than 3% sits in the top ten. These data are taken from a study of blood T cell repertoires in COVID-19. On the study more broadly: From the United States, Italy and Spain came samples of acute and convalescent COVID-19. In each case, the material was cDNA or gDNA derived from T cells, B-cell-depleted T cells, or PBMCs.

Seattle-derived patients entered the study during active infection and were followed longitudinally. This CDR3 is 13 amino acids long. Germline values: CDR1 MNHEY, CDR2 SVGAGI. V trimming: 9 bases; J trimming: 5 bases; junction bases outside the gene matches: 5. The receptor was isolated from a woman aged 55-70 years with COVID-19, enrolled during active disease. Sequencing input: peripheral blood. This rearrangement joins TRBV6-5 to TRBJ2-3; 10 bases are a match to TRBD1. CDR3 region: CASSTGGKDTQYF. CDR3 bases: TGTGCCAGTTCGACAGGGGGCAAAGATACGCAGTATTTT.